These 31 T cell receptor beta chains were sequenced from one sample in a study of a mutant IDH1 vaccine in newly diagnosed glioma. TCRdb keeps only in-frame clones here, not all; method: immunoSEQ multiplex PCR. The sample shows 88,000 or so clones, 75% to 85% of them seen only once. Documented time point: week 23, last vaccination. Every single dose of the vaccine, 300 ug of mutant IDH1 20-mer peptide, came with topical imiquimod. Their cognate antigens are unknown. The material sequenced was PBMCs, taken from a glioma patient whose treatment included an IDH1 peptide vaccine. All receptors come from a young man with glioma. Some clones in this sample may be carry-over from other donors' samples.

This chain connects TRBV2 to TRBJ1-2; 9 nucleotides align to TRBD1. This CDR3 spans 11 amino acids. Germline V gene data show CDR1 as SNHLY and CDR2 as FYNNEI. V was clipped by 9 bases and J by 7 bases; unmatched bases: 3. The CDR3 DNA reads TGTGCCAGTACAGGGGGCGGTGGCTACACCTTC. Translating it yields CASTGGGGYTF.

The chain links TRBV18 to TRBJ2-4, with D tentatively TRBD1 or TRBD2 (5 bases each). CDR3 length: 13 residues. V lost 3 bases and J 8 bases, leaving 11 bases between the germline ends. Germline lookup yields CDR1 KGHSH and CDR2 LQKENI. The CDR3: CASSPDRGDIQYF. The CDR3 nucleotides are TGTGCCAGCTCACCGGACCGAGGGGACATTCAGTACTTC.

The chain couples TRBV2 to TRBJ1-2; 7 nucleotides line up with TRBD1. The V and J ends lost 10 bases and 4 bases, in that order; junction bases with no gene match: 9. The germline V gene encodes CDR1 SNHLY and CDR2 FYNNEI. This CDR3 contains 13 residues. Here the CDR3 DNA reads TGTGCCACTTTTACAGGGGTTAGCTATGGCTACACCTTC. The encoded protein is CATFTGVSYGYTF.

The chain combines TRBV7-9 with TRBJ2-1; no reliable D call. V dropped 3 bases and J dropped 8 bases, with 8 bases sitting between them. Germline V CDR1 and CDR2: SEHNR, FQNEAQ (reference sequence). This CDR3 is 12 amino acids long. CDR3 in amino acids: CASSFLSYEQFF. The CDR3 coding sequence is TGTGCCAGCAGCTTTCTCAGCTATGAGCAGTTCTTC.

The V and J genes are TRBV5-8 and TRBJ1-2, with 7 bases lining up with TRBD1. Looked up from germline, CDR1 is SGHTS and CDR2 is YDEGEE. This CDR3 region has 15 residues. The trim removed 2 bases at V and 5 bases at J, leaving 9 bases unmatched. CDR3 sequence reads: CASSLVTGAQYGYTF. CDR3 sequence (DNA): TGTGCCAGCAGCTTAGTCACAGGGGCGCAGTATGGCTACACCTTC. Looking up the rest from reference TRBV5-8 and TRBJ1-2 gives the full variable domain: EAGVTQSPTHLIKTRGQQATLRCSPISGHTSVYWYQQALGLGLQFLLWYDEGEERNRGNFPPRFSGRQFPNYSSELNVNALELEDSALYLCASSLVTGAQYGYTFGSGTRLTVV.

In regard to this clone: The sample carries other DNA sequences with the same CDR3. This chain joins TRBV27 and TRBJ1-5, with D possibly TRBD1 on 6 matching bases. Trimming pared 1 base from V and 0 bases from J, leaving 10 bases between. The CDR3 has 16 residues. Germline V gene sequence: CDR1 MNHEY, CDR2 SMNVEV (reference sequence). CDR3 sequence reads: CASSLLGGLSNQPQHF. In DNA, the CDR3 is TGTGCCAGCAGTTTATTGGGGGGCCTTAGCAATCAGCCCCAGCATTTT.

This clone was seen once. V usage is TRBV7-3 and J usage is TRBJ2-2; D remains ambiguous. V was pared by 4 bases and J by 0 bases, with 12 bases between. The CDR3 is 16 residues long. Germline V gives CDR1 SGHTA, CDR2 FQGTGA. The CDR3 nucleotides read TGTGCCAGCAGCTCCACGGTAGCTTCGAACACCGGGGAGCTGTTTTTT. Translation: CASSSTVASNTGELFF. Drawing the rest from reference TRBV7-3 and TRBJ2-2, the complete variable domain is GAGVSQTPSNKVTEKGKYVELRCDPISGHTALYWYRQSLGQGPEFLIYFQGTGAADDSGLPNDRFFAVRPEGSVSTLKIQRTERGDSAVYLCASSSTVASNTGELFFGEGSRLTVL.

The chain employs TRBV4-2 and TRBJ1-6; maybe TRBD1 (5 bases). The CDR3 loop spans 15 amino acids. From germline, CDR1 is LGHNA and CDR2 YNFKEQ. V was pared by 0 bases and J by 8 bases, with 11 bases between. This CDR3 reads CASSQEVRVHSPLHF. Written as DNA, the CDR3 is TGTGCCAGCAGCCAAGAAGTCAGGGTGCATTCACCCCTCCACTTT.

This chain joins TRBV28 and TRBJ2-1; 8 bases are a match to TRBD1. V was pared by 5 bases and J by 7 bases, with 10 bases of the junction left unmatched. CDR1 and CDR2 (germline): MDHEN, SYDVKM. The CDR3 runs to 15 residues. CDR3 coding DNA: TGTGCCAGCAGTCGAAGCAGGGGGCGAGTGAATGAGCAGTTCTTC. Its translation: CASSRSRGRVNEQFF.

As for this clone: Germline is not matched at one junction end, which may reflect a read error. V and J are TRBV2 and TRBJ2-5, with 11 positions matching TRBD2. Per germline, CDR1 SNHLY and CDR2 FYNNEI. The CDR3 is 17 residues long. The CDR3 nucleotides are TGTGCCAGTAGTGGGCCTACCGGGACTAGCGGAATAGAGACCCAGTACTTC. This translates into CASSGPTGTSGIETQYF. Based on the CDR3 plus reference TRBV2 and TRBJ2-5, the full variable domain is EPEVTQTPSHQVTQMGQEVILRCVPISNHLYFYWYRQILGQKVEFLVSFYNNEISEKSEIFDDQFSVERPDGSNFTLKIRSTKLEDSAMYFCASSGPTGTSGIETQYFGPGTRLLVL.

V usage is TRBV11-2 and J usage is TRBJ2-3; TRBD2 matches at 7 bases. The CDR3 length is 14 residues. The V gene end was trimmed by 2 bases and the J gene end by 5 bases; junction bases not matched to a gene: 4. The germline CDR1 and CDR2 sequences are SGHAT and FQNNGV. CDR3 sequence: CASSLLQRGDTQYF. As DNA, the CDR3 is TGTGCCAGCAGCTTACTACAGCGGGGAGATACGCAGTATTTT.

CDR3: CASSLGGSRVGETQYF. The CDR3 DNA sequence: TGTGCCAGCAGTTTAGGAGGGTCCAGGGTCGGAGAGACCCAGTACTTC. V is TRBV27 and J is TRBJ2-5; D may be TRBD2 (6 bases). CDR1 MNHEY and CDR2 SMNVEV come from the germline V gene (reference sequence). The CDR3 is 16 residues long. Trimming removed 2 bases from V and 4 bases from J, with 17 bases in between.

This chain connects TRBV5-1 to TRBJ1-2; the D gene is possibly TRBD1 (6 bases). This CDR3 has 13 amino acids. Germline V lookup: CDR1 SGHRS, CDR2 YFSETQ. Trimming removed 3 bases at V and 11 bases at J, with 17 bases between. CDR3 sequence reads: CASSWSDSSGYTF. Here the CDR3 DNA reads TGCGCCAGCAGCTGGTCGGACAGTTCGGGGTACACCTTC.

This clone appeared a single time. The rearrangement links TRBV5-8 to TRBJ1-6; D remains ambiguous. V was pared by 2 bases and J by 10 bases, with 19 bases between. The CDR3 has 16 amino acids. Looked up from germline, CDR1 is SGHTS and CDR2 is YDEGEE. The CDR3 DNA reads TGTGCCAGCAGCTTCCTGACACGGGCGGTTTTCTCACCCCTCCACTTT. Its translation is CASSFLTRAVFSPLHF.

The chain uses TRBV5-4 and TRBJ2-7; 9 nucleotides match TRBD1. This CDR3 region has 15 residues. The germline CDR1 and CDR2 sequences are SGHNT and YYREEE (reference sequence). V dropped 3 bases and J dropped 2; count of bases not matched to a gene: 6. Here the CDR3 reads CASSSGTGLPYEQYF. Written as DNA, the CDR3 is TGTGCCAGCAGCTCCGGGACAGGGTTACCCTACGAGCAGTACTTC.

The rearrangement uses TRBV27 and TRBJ1-5; the D is unclear. Per germline, CDR1 MNHEY and CDR2 SMNVEV (reference sequence). V was pared by 6 bases and J by 2 bases, with 11 bases between. This CDR3 contains 14 residues. CDR3 sequence: CASRITGGNQPQHF. Here the CDR3 DNA reads TGTGCCAGCAGGATTACTGGGGGCAATCAGCCCCAGCATTTT.

This rearrangement joins TRBV4-3 to TRBJ2-1; weak D call: TRBD2 (7 bases). The CDR3 consists of 16 residues. Germline V lookup: CDR1 LGHNA, CDR2 YSLEER. V was pared by 2 bases and J by 8 bases, with 19 bases between. DNA for the CDR3: TGCGCCAGCAGCCAACGGGGAGGGGGACCCATGCATGAGCAGTTCTTC. This codes for CASSQRGGGPMHEQFF.

The count of this clone is one. The chain recombines TRBV27 with TRBJ1-2, with D tentatively TRBD1 (5 bases). Germline V gives CDR1 MNHEY, CDR2 SMNVEV (reference sequence). CDR3 length equals 14 residues. Deletions cut 5 bases from V and 0 bases from J, with 10 bases between. CDR3 loop: CASSLGASNYGYTF. The CDR3 bases are TGTGCCAGCAGTCTCGGGGCCTCTAACTATGGCTACACCTTC.

This clone has only one observation. The rearrangement uses TRBV29-1 and TRBJ2-1; D is perhaps TRBD1 (6 bases). Looked up from germline, CDR1 is SQVTM and CDR2 is ANQGSEA. With 7 bases removed from V and 2 bases from J, the gap between germline ends came to 21 bases. This CDR3 has 16 residues. The CDR3 DNA sequence: TGCAGCGGGAAAGACCTGACAGGCGAGGCCTACAATGAGCAGTTCTTC. Its protein product is CSGKDLTGEAYNEQFF.

The chain carries TRBV7-2 and TRBJ2-3, with 8 bases identical to TRBD2. This CDR3 has 15 residues. V lost 0 bases, J lost 3 bases, and 2 bases stayed unmatched. Germline CDR1 SGHTA, CDR2 FQGNSA. This chain's CDR3 is CASSLASGGTDTQYF. The CDR3, as DNA: TGTGCCAGCAGCTTAGCGAGCGGGGGAACAGATACGCAGTATTTT. Combining the CDR3 with reference TRBV7-2 and TRBJ2-3 gives the whole variable domain GAGVSQSPSNKVTEKGKDVELRCDPISGHTALYWYRQSLGQGLEFLIYFQGNSAPDKSGLPSDRFSAERTGGSVSTLTIQRTQQEDSAVYLCASSLASGGTDTQYFGPGTRLTVL.

The rearrangement joins TRBV15 to TRBJ1-4; TRBD1 is a possible D gene (5 bases). V shed 0 bases and J shed 5 bases, with 10 bases lying between them. The CDR3 loop spans 15 amino acids. The germline CDR1 and CDR2 sequences are LNHNV and YYDKDF (reference sequence). The CDR3 region is CATSREGGVNEKLFF. Written as DNA, the CDR3 is TGTGCCACCAGCAGAGAGGGAGGGGTCAATGAAAAACTGTTTTTT.

The rearrangement joins TRBV21-1 to TRBJ1-6; TRBD1 is taken as the D call from the table, unchecked against the DNA. TRBV21-1 is marked as a pseudogene. The CDR3 spans 15 residues. CDR3 protein: CASSFRDRVNSPLHF. The CDR3 DNA follows: TGTGCCAGCAGCTTCCGGGACAGGGTTAATTCACCCCTCCACTTT.

The chain combines TRBV5-1 with TRBJ1-4, with 7 bases aligning to TRBD1. J lost 7 bases, V lost 6 bases, and 9 bases had no gene match. This CDR3 has 14 amino acids. Germline CDR1 and CDR2: SGHRS and YFSETQ. In nucleotides, the CDR3 is TGCGCCAGCACTTTGACAGGGTTCGCTGAAAAACTGTTTTTT. This gives the protein CASTLTGFAEKLFF.

The chain links TRBV29-1 to TRBJ2-5; D is possibly TRBD1 (5 bases). V was shortened by 3 bases and J by 5 bases, with 10 bases between the two germline ends. The CDR3 extends over 12 amino acids. Germline V gene sequence: CDR1 SQVTM, CDR2 ANQGSEA. The CDR3 spells CSVDREGETQYF. The CDR3 nucleotides read TGCAGCGTTGACAGGGAAGGCGAGACCCAGTACTTC.

This clone was seen a few times. The genes are TRBV28 and TRBJ2-3; possibly TRBD1 for D (5 bases). V shed 5 bases and J shed 6 bases, with 9 bases lying between them. The germline V gene encodes CDR1 MDHEN and CDR2 SYDVKM. This CDR3 spans 12 amino acids. The CDR3 loop is CASSPYRDTQYF. The CDR3 DNA follows: TGTGCCAGCAGTCCCTACAGGGATACGCAGTATTTT.

The CDR3 region is CASSLDSTEAFF. The CDR3 DNA reads TGTGCCAGCAGCTTAGATTCCACTGAAGCTTTCTTT. The chain employs TRBV13 and TRBJ1-1; D is unresolved. The CDR3 runs to 12 residues. Germline V CDR1 and CDR2: PRHDT, FYEKMQ (reference sequence). Deletions cut 1 base from V and 4 bases from J, with 4 bases between.

The V call is TRBV11-2, the J call TRBJ1-1, with D maybe TRBD1 (5 bases). This CDR3 comprises 14 residues. Germline values: CDR1 SGHAT, CDR2 FQNNGV. V was cut by 3 bases and J by 3 bases, with 11 bases left in between. The CDR3 region is CASSLRGEDTEAFF. The CDR3 DNA follows: TGTGCCAGCAGCTTGCGGGGGGAGGACACTGAAGCTTTCTTT.

The CDR3 sequence is CASTSGPDNSPLHF. As DNA, the CDR3 is TGTGCCAGTACCTCGGGACCGGATAATTCACCCCTCCACTTT. The chain couples TRBV19 to TRBJ1-6, with D perhaps matching TRBD1 (5 bases). This CDR3 contains 14 residues. Germline CDR1 reads LNHDA; CDR2 reads SQIVND (reference sequence). V lost 7 bases and J lost 5, with 12 bases in between.

CDR3 DNA: TGTGCCAGCTCCCAGACAGGTTACTCTGGGGCCAACGTCCTGACTTTC. It is translated as CASSQTGYSGANVLTF. The chain joins TRBV2 to TRBJ2-6; TRBD1 might be the D (6 bases). Germline V gene lookup returns CDR1 SNHLY and CDR2 FYNNEI. Trimming took 8 bases from V and 0 from J, leaving 14 bases between them. This CDR3 comprises 16 residues. The complete variable domain, with remaining parts taken from reference TRBV2 and TRBJ2-6, reads EPEVTQTPSHQVTQMGQEVILRCVPISNHLYFYWYRQILGQKVEFLVSFYNNEISEKSEIFDDQFSVERPDGSNFTLKIRSTKLEDSAMYFCASSQTGYSGANVLTFGAGSRLTVL.

The CDR3 DNA reads as TGTGCCAGTAGTATTCGGACTAGCGGGGGAGATACGCAGTATTTT. It codes for CASSIRTSGGDTQYF. This rearrangement joins TRBV19 to TRBJ2-3, with 13 positions matching TRBD2. The length of the CDR3 is 15 residues. V dropped 3 bases and J dropped 5; count of bases not matched to a gene: 2. CDR1 and CDR2 from the germline V gene are LNHDA and SQIVND (reference sequence).

V and J are TRBV18 and TRBJ2-7, with D unclear. CDR1 and CDR2 from the germline V gene are KGHSH and LQKENI. Deletions cut 3 bases from V and 3 bases from J, with 12 bases between. The CDR3 is 14 amino acids. The CDR3 region has the DNA TGTGCCAGCTCACCCTACTCGACCGACTACGAGCAGTACTTC. Protein product: CASSPYSTDYEQYF. Combining the CDR3 with reference TRBV18 and TRBJ2-7 gives the whole variable domain NAGVMQNPRHLVRRRGQEARLRCSPMKGHSHVYWYRQLPEEGLKFMVYLQKENIIDESGMPKERFSAEFPKEGPSILRIQQVVRGDSAAYFCASSPYSTDYEQYFGPGTRLTVT.